The TCR beta chain under discussion was sequenced for a study of Ad26.COV2.S vaccination and SARS-CoV-2 variants. Note on this clone: Antigen specificity is unknown.

Assay used: immunoSEQ multiplex PCR; TCRdb lists only in-frame clones, some missing. The sample holds some 190,000 clones; 70% to 90% are singletons and the top ten take under 7.5%. General observations from the study: Measurement of non-spike TCR breadth gave similar results in vaccine and placebo recipients.

This clonotype was obtained from a human donor who had recovered from COVID-19. Specimen: peripheral blood, collected after recovery from COVID-19.

CDR3 bases: TGTGCCAGCAGCGGTTCGGGGTACGCCGGGGAGCTGTTTTTT. This translates into CASSGSGYAGELFF. The chain joins TRBV7-3 to TRBJ2-2, with D possibly TRBD2 on 5 matching bases. Germline V gene data show CDR1 as SGHTA and CDR2 as FQGTGA. V was clipped by 5 bases and J by 6 bases, with 13 bases between them. The CDR3 extends over 14 amino acids.